The present T cell receptor beta chain was sequenced within a study of beta chain features in type 1 diabetes. The study, taken as a whole, reports: Significant though moderate, a shortening of TCRB CDR3s appeared in all four CD4+ subsets of Type 1 diabetes patients.

Of note for this clone: Antigen unknown.

Investigators reverse transcribed all isolated RNA, so they sequenced expressed TCRB transcripts. Generated by immunoSEQ multiplex PCR, the TCRdb table keeps only in-frame clones and is missing some. In the table there are 150,000 to 200,000 clones, around 63% of which are singletons. V was pared by 5 bases and J by 2 bases, with 15 bases between. The CDR3 loop spans 14 amino acids. CDR1 and CDR2 (germline): SQVTM, ANQGSEA. The source material was naive CD4+ T cells from blood. The V call is TRBV29-1, the J call TRBJ1-1; D is possibly TRBD1 (6 bases). This TCR derives from a man younger than 40 with type 1 diabetes. CDR3 sequence (DNA): TGCAGCGTTAAGGGGACAACGATTAACACTGAAGCTTTCTTT. It specifies CSVKGTTINTEAFF.